These T cell receptor beta chains were read from a single sample in a study of blood T cell repertoires in COVID-19. The protocol was immunoSEQ multiplex PCR, while the TCRdb copy is restricted to in-frame clones and leaves out a portion. Here the sample spans about 280,000 clones, 85% being singletons. What was sequenced was PBMCs or T cells enriched from blood (not recorded which). The origin of the receptors is a woman aged 45 to 65 who had recovered from COVID-19. CDR3s include the opening cysteine and the closing phenylalanine or tryptophan. Each record gives: J gene, V gene, D gene, clone size, CDR3 protein, CDR3 DNA. D genes are given only for firm matches. For some rows the clone size is stated as once, few or many, or as a class when expanded; others skip it.

>TRBJ2-1|TRBV19|TRBD1|NA
CASSIVGTGSPYNEQFF
TGTGCCAGTAGTATAGTAGGGACAGGCAGCCCCTACAATGAGCAGTTCTTC
>TRBJ2-5|TRBV5-1|TRBD1|NA
CASSLTTGLETQYF
TGCGCCAGCAGCCTTACGACAGGGTTAGAGACCCAGTACTTC
>TRBJ2-4|TRBV29-1|TRBD1|once
CSVQSPGGIGKNIQYF
TGCAGCGTTCAATCACCAGGGGGCATTGGCAAAAACATTCAGTACTTC
>TRBJ2-1|TRBV30|TRBD2|NA
CAWRDLAGVGNEQFF
TGTGCCTGGAGGGACCTAGCGGGGGTCGGCAATGAGCAGTTCTTC
>TRBJ1-1|TRBV27|NA|once
CASQDIMNTEAFF
TGTGCCAGCCAGGACATAATGAACACTGAAGCTTTCTTT
>TRBJ1-2|TRBV10-3|TRBD1|NA
CAISDGTGNYGYTF
TGTGCCATCAGTGATGGGACAGGCAACTATGGCTACACCTTC
>TRBJ2-5|TRBV5-6|NA|few
CASSFDRQETQYF
TGTGCCAGCAGCTTCGACAGGCAAGAGACCCAGTACTTC
>TRBJ2-5|TRBV19|TRBD2|NA
CASSGRARETQYF
TGTGCCAGTAGCGGGAGGGCGAGGGAGACCCAGTACTTC
>TRBJ2-7|TRBV7-6|TRBD1|once
CASSSPRDGQGSSYEQYF
TGTGCCAGCAGCTCGCCTAGGGACGGACAGGGGAGCTCCTACGAGCAGTACTTC
>TRBJ1-1|TRBV3-1/TRBV3-2|NA|NA
CASSRVDRNTEAFF
TGTGCCAGCAGCCGAGTAGACAGAAACACTGAAGCTTTCTTT
>TRBJ2-3|TRBV7-8|NA|NA
CASSSGTSGTAPTDTQYF
TGTGCCAGCAGCAGCGGGACATCTGGGACTGCACCCACAGATACGCAGTATTTT
>TRBJ2-2|TRBV10-3|TRBD2|NA
CAIRASGRTNTGELFF
TGTGCCATCAGGGCTAGCGGGAGAACGAACACCGGGGAGCTGTTTTTT
>TRBJ1-5|TRBV6-5|NA|NA
CASSRRGDNQPQHF
TGTGCCAGCAGTCGTCGCGGGGATAACCAGCCCCAGCATTTT
>TRBJ2-7|TRBV6-5|NA|few
CAGAFSRVLGEQYF
TGTGCCGGTGCCTTTTCCAGGGTTCTGGGGGAGCAGTACTTC